This T cell receptor beta chain originates from a study of beta chain features in type 1 diabetes. Points from the study as a whole: The analysis here could not establish whether HLA type shapes TCRB rearrangement. In every one of the four CD4+ subsets, TCRB CDR3s were moderately but significantly shorter in Type 1 diabetes patients. VDJ junctions in type 1 diabetes patients carried more deletions and fewer insertions.

This clone was recorded a few times. The antigen is undetermined. cDNA synthesis used the whole RNA isolate, giving expressed TCRB sequences. Profiling relied on immunoSEQ multiplex PCR, and the TCRdb table lists in-frame clones only, not all of them. Of approximately 170,000 clones listed, 7% to 10% are singletons. The length of the CDR3 is 15 residues. CDR1 is SGHTA and CDR2 is FQGNSA in the germline V gene. The V and J ends lost 1 base and 5 bases, in that order; junction bases with no gene match: 6. Purity (above 98%) was reached by all sorted populations. The chain links TRBV7-2 to TRBJ2-5; 8 bases are a match to TRBD1. The source of this sequence is a woman in her late teens or twenties in good health. The sample was central memory CD4+ T cells from blood. In DNA form, the CDR3 reads TGTGCCAGCAGCTTAGTCGGACAGGGCTGGGAGACCCAGTACTTC. Its translation: CASSLVGQGWETQYF.